This is a list of T cell receptor beta chains from one sample in a study of regulatory T cells in long-lasting Graves disease. TCRdb independently ran MiXCR on the multiplex PCR reads; one entry per CDR3 protein. The sample records around 510,000 distinct CDR3 sequences, 20% being singletons. Sequencing was performed on peripheral blood mononuclear cells (PBMCs), taken when the disease was refractory, from a patient treated with antithyroid drugs. These receptor sequences come from a female donor with Graves disease. Each CDR3 is given with its conserved first and last residue. A D gene is named only where the DNA matches it firmly. Clone size appears in some rows only: once, few, many, or a class for an expanded clone.

TRBV28,TRBJ2-2,-,many,CASSFLDTGELFF,TGTGCCAGCAGTTTTTTGGACACCGGGGAGCTGTTTTTT
TRBV6-1,TRBJ2-1,TRBD1,many,CASRKRQGAHNEQFF,TGTGCCAGCAGGAAAAGACAGGGGGCCCACAATGAGCAGTTCTTC
TRBV7-2,TRBJ2-7,-,many,CASSLAFGLNEQYF,TGTGCCAGCAGCTTAGCGTTCGGTCTGAACGAGCAGTACTTC
TRBV6-1,TRBJ1-1,TRBD1,many,CASSDTGGTEAFF,TGTGCCAGCAGTGATACAGGGGGCACTGAAGCTTTCTTT
TRBV6-1,TRBJ2-1,-,few,CASSERDYNEQFF,TGTGCCAGCAGTGAAAGGGATTACAATGAGCAGTTCTTC
TRBV9,TRBJ1-6,TRBD1,-,CASSAGQGTPLHF,TGTGCCAGCAGCGCGGGACAGGGAACACCCCTCCACTTT
TRBV29-1,TRBJ1-3,-,-,CSVVGGNTIYF,TGCAGCGTTGTGGGTGGAAACACCATATATTTT
TRBV18,TRBJ1-6,-,-,CASSPRRGSSYNSPLHF,TGTGCCAGCTCACCACGTCGGGGAAGCTCCTATAATTCACCCCTCCACTTT
TRBV10-3,TRBJ2-1,TRBD2,-,CAISEAPKREILLF,TGTGCCATCAGTGAGGCTCCGAAGCGGGAGATCCTGCTCTTC
TRBV6-2/TRBV6-3,TRBJ2-2,TRBD1,-,CASSLQGSYTGELFF,TGTGCCAGCAGTTTACAGGGGTCCTACACCGGGGAGCTGTTTTTT
TRBV11-2,TRBJ2-7,TRBD1,many,CASSLNGGQAYEQYF,TGTGCCAGCAGCTTGAACGGGGGACAGGCCTACGAGCAGTACTTC
TRBV7-2,TRBJ1-1,-,few,CASSLAYTEAFF,TGTGCCAGCAGCTTAGCCTACACTGAAGCTTTCTTT
TRBV30,TRBJ1-1,TRBD1,-,CAWDRGQDTEAFF,TGTGCCTGGGACAGGGGGCAGGACACTGAAGCTTTCTTT
TRBV7-2,TRBJ2-4,TRBD2,-,CASSLALQRDGFF,TGTGCCAGCAGCTTAGCGCTTCAGCGGGACGGGTTCTTC
TRBV5-1,TRBJ1-1,-,-,CASSSGAISNTEAFF,TGCGCCAGCAGCTCGGGGGCCATTTCGAACACTGAAGCTTTCTTT
TRBV28,TRBJ2-7,-,many,CASSLYEATYEQYF,TGTGCCAGCAGTTTATACGAGGCGACCTACGAGCAGTACTTC
TRBV19,TRBJ2-5,TRBD2,-,CASSIGAGAAETQYF,TGTGCCAGTAGTATAGGAGCGGGAGCCGCGGAGACCCAGTACTTC
TRBV6-1,TRBJ1-2,TRBD1,many,CASSRVPYVWDREDRYYGYTF,TGTGCCAGCAGCAGAGTCCCTTACGTCTGGGACAGGGAGGATCGTTACTATGGCTACACCTTC
TRBV28,TRBJ2-7,TRBD1,many,CASSLRTGAYEQYF,TGTGCCAGCAGTTTGAGGACAGGGGCTTACGAGCAGTACTTC
TRBV28,TRBJ2-2,TRBD2,many,CASSFGLAHGELFF,TGTGCCAGCAGTTTTGGACTAGCGCACGGGGAGCTGTTTTTT
TRBV5-1,TRBJ2-7,-,-,CASSLALDSSYYEQYF,TGCGCCAGCAGCTTGGCCTTAGACAGTTCCTACTACGAGCAGTACTTC
TRBV2,TRBJ1-5,-,many,CASSEFVVSPNQPQHF,TGTGCCAGCAGTGAATTCGTTGTCAGCCCCAATCAGCCCCAGCATTTT
TRBV4-3,TRBJ2-7,-,-,CASSPAVGRPSYEQYF,TGCGCCAGCAGCCCCGCGGTGGGGAGGCCCTCCTACGAGCAGTACTTC
TRBV4-1,TRBJ2-7,-,-,CASSQDPAHEQYF,TGCGCCAGCAGCCAAGATCCTGCCCACGAGCAGTACTTC
TRBV28,TRBJ1-4,-,-,CASSFPFLSPNEKLFF,TGTGCCAGCAGTTTTCCCTTTCTTTCTCCGAATGAAAAACTGTTTTTT
TRBV28,TRBJ2-7,-,many,CASSFRDTSYEQYF,TGTGCCAGCAGTTTCCGGGACACCTCCTACGAGCAGTACTTC
TRBV5-1,TRBJ1-2,-,many,CASSSDINYGYTF,TGCGCCAGCAGCTCTGACATCAACTATGGCTACACCTTC
TRBV27,TRBJ1-5,-,few,CASSVDPRYSNQPQHF,TGTGCCAGCAGTGTCGACCCCAGGTATAGCAATCAGCCCCAGCATTTT
TRBV7-8,TRBJ2-5,TRBD1,-,CASSLAETGGETQYF,TGTGCCAGCAGCTTAGCGGAGACAGGGGGGGAGACCCAGTACTTC
TRBV20-1,TRBJ1-5,-,-,CSASGGRGNQPQHF,TGCAGTGCTAGTGGGGGAAGGGGCAATCAGCCCCAGCATTTT
TRBV28,TRBJ1-1,-,many,CASSSPRGALNTEAFF,TGTGCCAGCAGTTCCCCGCGAGGGGCTCTTAACACTGAAGCTTTCTTT
TRBV7-2,TRBJ2-7,TRBD1,-,CASSWGQTPHEQYF,TGTGCCAGCAGCTGGGGACAGACACCCCACGAGCAGTACTTC
TRBV15,TRBJ2-7,-,-,CATSRENTPRAYEQYF,TGTGCCACCAGCAGGGAGAATACCCCGAGGGCCTACGAGCAGTACTTC
TRBV6-1,TRBJ2-1,-,-,CASSELPLGHNEQFF,TGTGCCAGCAGTGAACTCCCCCTGGGACACAATGAGCAGTTCTTC
TRBV11-2,TRBJ2-1,-,-,CASSLSNSNEQFF,TGTGCCAGCAGCTTAAGTAATTCGAATGAGCAGTTCTTC
TRBV24-1,TRBJ2-5,-,once,CATMRGRETQYF,TGTGCCACCATGAGAGGCCGGGAGACCCAGTACTTC
TRBV27,TRBJ2-2,-,-,CASSLDSLPGGELFF,TGTGCCAGCAGTTTGGACTCCCTGCCCGGCGGGGAGCTGTTTTTT
TRBV28,TRBJ2-7,TRBD1,many,CAISSFPFGQGNEQYF,TGTGCCATTAGCTCCTTTCCTTTCGGACAGGGGAACGAGCAGTACTTC
TRBV6-5,TRBJ1-1,TRBD1,few,CASSYTETGTEAFF,TGTGCCAGCAGTTACACGGAGACAGGGACTGAAGCTTTCTTT
TRBV29-1,TRBJ2-7,-,-,CSVERGVPYEQYF,TGCAGCGTTGAGCGAGGGGTGCCCTACGAGCAGTACTTC
TRBV6-1,TRBJ1-2,-,many,CASSDVRTAYGYTF,TGTGCCAGCAGTGACGTTAGAACCGCCTATGGCTACACCTTC
TRBV11-2,TRBJ2-7,TRBD2,many,CASSFTSGSGSYEQYF,TGTGCCAGCAGCTTTACTAGCGGGAGCGGGTCCTACGAGCAGTACTTC
TRBV30,TRBJ2-2,-,few,CAWLHQGRTGELFF,TGTGCCTGGCTTCACCAGGGACGCACCGGGGAGCTGTTTTTT
TRBV24-1,TRBJ2-7,-,-,CATSDLIGEQYF,TGTGCCACCAGTGATTTGATCGGCGAGCAGTACTTC
TRBV28,TRBJ1-5,-,many,CASIDEGIGNQPQHF,TGTGCCAGCATTGATGAGGGGATTGGGAATCAGCCCCAGCATTTT
TRBV2,TRBJ2-1,TRBD2,-,CASSGGAGVGNEQFF,TGTGCCAGCAGTGGAGGGGCGGGAGTAGGCAATGAGCAGTTCTTC
TRBV12-3/TRBV12-4,TRBJ1-1,-,many,CASSSGLMNTEAFF,TGTGCCAGCAGTTCGGGATTAATGAACACTGAAGCTTTCTTT
TRBV28,TRBJ1-1,TRBD1,many,CAGVDRANGEAFF,TGTGCCGGAGTGGACAGGGCCAACGGTGAAGCTTTCTTT
TRBV20-1,TRBJ2-5,-,many,CSASNLREETQYF,TGCAGTGCTAGTAACCTCAGGGAAGAGACCCAGTACTTC
TRBV10-3,TRBJ2-5,-,few,CAISESRQVKETQYF,TGTGCCATCAGTGAGTCGAGACAGGTTAAAGAGACCCAGTACTTC
TRBV20-1,TRBJ2-7,-,many,CSASPPTEPYEQYF,TGCAGTGCTAGCCCTCCGACAGAACCCTACGAGCAGTACTTC